This is a list of T cell receptor beta chains from one sample in a study of T cells in localized non-small cell lung cancer. The repertoire was sequenced with immunoSEQ multiplex PCR; TCRdb's copy has only in-frame clones and lacks some. The table has nearly 35,000 clones, about 90% seen once. Sequences were derived from peripheral blood, sampled before any cancer treatment. The source is a woman aged 40-69 years with stage I lung adenocarcinoma. The CDR3 runs from the conserved cysteine through the conserved F or W. A D gene is named only where the DNA matches it firmly. The size entry is marked missing in some rows and otherwise reads once, few, many or a size class.

cdr3_length | clone_size | j_call | v_call | d_call | cdr3_aa | cdr3_nt
15 | few | TRBJ2-2 | TRBV5-4 | - | CASGPQGLNTGELFF | TGTGCCAGCGGACCTCAGGGATTGAACACCGGGGAGCTGTTTTTT
14 | - | TRBJ1-5 | TRBV10-3 | - | CAISGAGDNQPQHF | TGTGCCATCAGTGGGGCGGGGGATAATCAGCCCCAGCATTTT
16 | - | TRBJ2-2 | TRBV30 | - | CAWSGGGRANTGELFF | TGTGCCTGGAGTGGGGGGGGGCGCGCCAACACCGGGGAGCTGTTTTTT
15 | - | TRBJ2-7 | TRBV10-3 | TRBD1 | CAISESTGLSFEQYF | TGTGCCATCAGTGAGTCGACAGGGCTGTCCTTCGAGCAGTACTTC
12 | - | TRBJ1-6 | TRBV2 | - | CASMRTQSPLHF | TGTGCCAGCATGCGGACGCAATCACCCCTCCACTTT
15 | - | TRBJ2-3 | TRBV14 | TRBD2 | CASSTGGTHTDTQYF | TGTGCCAGCAGTACCGGGGGGACCCACACAGATACGCAGTATTTT
15 | once | TRBJ2-5 | TRBV5-6 | - | CASSLVGLSRETQYF | TGTGCCAGCAGCTTGGTTGGCCTCTCTAGAGAGACCCAGTACTTC
15 | - | TRBJ2-1 | TRBV7-6 | TRBD2 | CASSSTSGGANEQFF | TGTGCCAGCAGCTCAACTAGCGGGGGGGCTAATGAGCAGTTCTTC
11 | - | TRBJ2-1 | TRBV2 | - | CASSDWNEQFF | TGTGCCAGCAGTGATTGGAATGAGCAGTTCTTC
14 | - | TRBJ2-1 | TRBV4-3 | - | CASSQDLRANEQFF | TGCGCCAGCAGCCAAGACCTAAGAGCCAATGAGCAGTTCTTC
14 | - | TRBJ1-2 | TRBV6-5 | TRBD1 | CASRPTGVYYGYTF | TGTGCCAGCAGACCTACAGGGGTTTACTATGGCTACACCTTC
17 | - | TRBJ2-7 | TRBV7-9 | TRBD2 | CASSLDLTSGKNYEQYF | TGTGCCAGCAGCTTAGATTTGACTAGCGGGAAGAACTACGAGCAGTACTTC